This T cell receptor beta chain stems from a study of blood T cell repertoires in COVID-19 (dated by TCRdb to 2020 to 2021). With regard to the full study: Samples covering the acute and convalescent phases of COVID-19 were provided by collaborators in the United States, Italy and Spain. The material from the prospective study consisted of cDNA or gDNA derived from T cells, B-cell-depleted T cells, or PBMCs. Deeply sampled blood TCRbeta repertoires from subjects exposed to, actively infected with, or recovered from COVID-19 were included in the dataset. The repertoires were made available in a free public database intended to serve as a resource for research on the immune response to SARS-CoV-2. The samples were drawn from two sources: the first 160 participants of the ongoing ImmuneRACE study, and over 1,000 subjects contributed by 6 global collaborators. The sample metadata nearly always contained a de-identified subject ID, COVID-19 status, age in years and sex. Where HLA class I and class II types were available, the types were taken from metadata supplied by the sample provider, not from assay-based typing.

As regards this clone: Its binding antigen is unknown. No clone much larger than this one lies a single base away; base qualities are absent.

The immunoSEQ Assay, a bias-controlled multiplex PCR, was used to amplify TCRbeta CDR3 regions from genomic DNA. Per the authors' processing: Within the assay, amplification of reference gene primers was used to estimate how many nucleated cells each sample contained. To quantify the absolute abundance of each unique TCRbeta CDR3 rearrangement, sequence reads were collapsed and filtered. For each sample, productive Simpson clonality was calculated by taking the square root of Simpson's diversity index across productive rearrangements. Not all clones reach the TCRdb copy of this immuneACCESS table, which keeps in-frame sequences only. Checked studies attribute under half of the gap to unresolved V genes and leave the rest unexplained. V, J and clone size are taken as reported in that table, and D and trimming were inferred from the DNA itself. This sample comprises roughly 150,000 clones, roughly four fifths of them detected only once. The ten largest clones take up around 8.6% of the sample.

Results and caveats for the whole study, not just this receptor: The amount of clinical and demographic metadata varied by source and participant and was provided uncurated.

Relative to germline, V is missing 4 bases and J is missing 3 bases, with 2 bases of the junction outside any gene match. There are 13 amino acids in the CDR3, from cysteine to phenylalanine inclusive. The read is trimmed to its CDR3 DNA, 39 bases read in frame from base 1. Via the germline V gene, CDR1 is MRHNA and CDR2 SNTAGT. Each collaborating institution followed its own protocols to collect whole blood in K2EDTA tubes. For TCRbeta analysis, collaborators shipped samples in one of three forms: frozen whole blood, isolated PBMCs, or DNA extracted from either of those sample types. The sequence joins TRBV6-4 to TRBJ2-7; the junction holds 8 bases that match TRBD1. Sequencing input: peripheral blood. This receptor was identified in a human donor in a cohort sampled during active COVID-19. The DNA is as follows: TGTGCCAGCAGTGGGACAGGGAACTACGAGCAGTACTTC. Translation gives CASSGTGNYEQYF.